This T cell receptor beta chain originates from a study of T cells after yellow fever vaccination. The wider study: The SMART-Seq v4 Ultra Low Input method served to prepare the low-cell-number fractions.

Study results and limitations: Booster samples showed a return of most primary-vaccination clones (roughly 95% CD4, 88% CD8). Repertoires sorted by FACS could include abundant clonotypes that are contaminants from the bulk population.

Regarding this clonotype: The antigen remains unidentified.

Germline V gene lookup returns CDR1 GTSNPN and CDR2 SVGIG (reference sequence). The CDR3 contains 15 residues. V was clipped by 1 base and J by 7 bases; unmatched bases: 8. Template-switching 5'RACE yielded the TCR cDNA; a universal primer site and UMIs were added in the process. Via MiXCR, TCRdb re-called the 5' RACE reads, giving one row per CDR3 protein. The table includes just under 600,000 distinct CDR3 sequences, roughly 13% detected once. The chain joins TRBV30 to TRBJ2-1; the match to TRBD2 covers 9 bases. This receptor was taken from a man aged 25-45 years who received the YFV17D yellow fever vaccine. Specimen: PBMCs, collected on the day of the yellow fever booster vaccination. CDR3 in amino acids: CAWSGATSGWNEQFF. CDR3 DNA sequence: TGTGCCTGGAGTGGGGCGACTAGCGGCTGGAATGAGCAGTTCTTC.